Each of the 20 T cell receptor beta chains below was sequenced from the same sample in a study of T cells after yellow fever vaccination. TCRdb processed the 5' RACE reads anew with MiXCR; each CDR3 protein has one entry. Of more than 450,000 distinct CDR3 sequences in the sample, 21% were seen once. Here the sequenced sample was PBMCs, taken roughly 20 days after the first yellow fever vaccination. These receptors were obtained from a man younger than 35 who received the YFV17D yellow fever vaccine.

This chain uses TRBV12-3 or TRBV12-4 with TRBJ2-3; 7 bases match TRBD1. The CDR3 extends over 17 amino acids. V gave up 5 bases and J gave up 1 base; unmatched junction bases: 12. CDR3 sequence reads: CASSPTRDRVGTDTQYF. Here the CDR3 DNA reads TGTGCCAGCAGTCCCACCCGCGACAGGGTGGGCACAGATACGCAGTATTTT.

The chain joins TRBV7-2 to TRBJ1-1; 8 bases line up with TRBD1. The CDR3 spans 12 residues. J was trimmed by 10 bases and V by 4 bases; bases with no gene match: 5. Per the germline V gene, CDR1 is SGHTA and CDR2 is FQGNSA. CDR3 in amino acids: CASSSDRGRAFF. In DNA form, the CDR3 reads TGTGCCAGCAGCTCAGACAGGGGAAGAGCTTTCTTT. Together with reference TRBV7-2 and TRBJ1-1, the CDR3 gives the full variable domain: GAGVSQSPSNKVTEKGKDVELRCDPISGHTALYWYRQSLGQGLEFLIYFQGNSAPDKSGLPSDRFSAERTGGSVSTLTIQRTQQEDSAVYLCASSSDRGRAFFGQGTRLTVV.

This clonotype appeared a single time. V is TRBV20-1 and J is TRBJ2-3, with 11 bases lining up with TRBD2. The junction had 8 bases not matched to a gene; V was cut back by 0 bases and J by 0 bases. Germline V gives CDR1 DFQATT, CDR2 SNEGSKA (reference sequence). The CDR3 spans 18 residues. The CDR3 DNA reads TGCAGTGCTAGAGATGATCTAGCGGGGGGACCGAGCACAGATACGCAGTATTTT. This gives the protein CSARDDLAGGPSTDTQYF.

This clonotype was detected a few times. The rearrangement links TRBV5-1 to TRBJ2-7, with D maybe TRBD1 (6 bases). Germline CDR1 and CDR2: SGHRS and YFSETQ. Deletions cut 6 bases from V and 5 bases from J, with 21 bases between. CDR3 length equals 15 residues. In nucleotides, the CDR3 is TGCGCCAGCACCCAGGTGGGGGCATCATCGGACGAGCAGTACTTC. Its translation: CASTQVGASSDEQYF.

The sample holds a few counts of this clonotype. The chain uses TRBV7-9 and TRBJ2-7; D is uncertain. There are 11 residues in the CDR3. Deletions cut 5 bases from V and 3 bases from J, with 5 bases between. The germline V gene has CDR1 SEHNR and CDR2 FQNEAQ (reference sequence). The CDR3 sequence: CASSPLYEQYV. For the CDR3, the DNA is TGTGCCAGCAGCCCCCTCTACGAGCAGTACGTC.

The CDR3 reads CASTTGGAGGELFF. The DNA of the CDR3 is TGTGCCAGCACCACGGGGGGGGCCGGCGGGGAGCTGTTTTTT. V usage is TRBV6-1 and J usage is TRBJ2-2; TRBD2 matches 8 bases. The germline V gene has CDR1 MNHNS and CDR2 SASEGT. The CDR3 sequence is 14 residues long. V shed 7 bases, J shed 7 bases, and the junction held 8 bases outside the gene matches.

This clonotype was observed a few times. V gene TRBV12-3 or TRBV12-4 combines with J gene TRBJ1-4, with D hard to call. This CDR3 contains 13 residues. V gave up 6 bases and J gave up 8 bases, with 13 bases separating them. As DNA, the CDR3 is TGTGCCAGCAGCCTGGCAATTCTCGAAAAACTGTTTTTT. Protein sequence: CASSLAILEKLFF.

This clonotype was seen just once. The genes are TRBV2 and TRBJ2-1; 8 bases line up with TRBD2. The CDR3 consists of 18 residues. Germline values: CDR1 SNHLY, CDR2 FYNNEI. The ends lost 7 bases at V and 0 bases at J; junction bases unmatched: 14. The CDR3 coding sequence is TGTGCCAGCACCACCGCCCAGCGGGGGCTCCGCTCCTACAATGAGCAGTTCTTC. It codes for CASTTAQRGLRSYNEQFF.

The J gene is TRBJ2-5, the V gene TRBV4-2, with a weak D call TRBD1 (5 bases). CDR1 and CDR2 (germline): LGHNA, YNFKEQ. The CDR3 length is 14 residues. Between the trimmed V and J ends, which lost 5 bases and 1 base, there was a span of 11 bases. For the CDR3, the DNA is TGTGCCAGCAGCAAGGGGCAGCTCCAAGAGACCCAGTACTTC. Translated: CASSKGQLQETQYF.

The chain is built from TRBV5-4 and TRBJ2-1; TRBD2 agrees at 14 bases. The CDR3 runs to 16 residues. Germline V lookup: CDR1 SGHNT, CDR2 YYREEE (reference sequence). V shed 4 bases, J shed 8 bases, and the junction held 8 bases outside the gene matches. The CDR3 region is CASSRRLAGGPDEQFF. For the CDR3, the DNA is TGTGCCAGCAGCCGAAGACTAGCGGGGGGGCCAGATGAGCAGTTCTTC.

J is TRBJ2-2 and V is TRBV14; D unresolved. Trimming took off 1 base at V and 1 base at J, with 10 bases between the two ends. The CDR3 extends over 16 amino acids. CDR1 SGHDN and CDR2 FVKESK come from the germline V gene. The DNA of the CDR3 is TGTGCCAGCAGCCAAGGAATCAAGAAGAACACCGGGGAGCTGTTTTTT. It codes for CASSQGIKKNTGELFF.

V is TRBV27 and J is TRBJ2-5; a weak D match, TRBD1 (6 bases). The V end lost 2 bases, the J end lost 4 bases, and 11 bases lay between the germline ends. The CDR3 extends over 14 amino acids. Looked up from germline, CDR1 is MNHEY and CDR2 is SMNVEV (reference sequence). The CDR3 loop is CASSLRWGRETQYF. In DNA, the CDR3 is TGTGCCAGCAGTTTAAGGTGGGGGCGAGAGACCCAGTACTTC.

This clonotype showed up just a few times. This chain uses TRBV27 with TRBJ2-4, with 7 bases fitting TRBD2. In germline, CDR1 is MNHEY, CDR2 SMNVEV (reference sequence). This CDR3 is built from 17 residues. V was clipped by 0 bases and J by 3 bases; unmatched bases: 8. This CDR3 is CASSLSGGGLGKNIQYF. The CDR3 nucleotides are TGTGCCAGCAGTTTATCGGGGGGGGGATTAGGCAAAAACATTCAGTACTTC.

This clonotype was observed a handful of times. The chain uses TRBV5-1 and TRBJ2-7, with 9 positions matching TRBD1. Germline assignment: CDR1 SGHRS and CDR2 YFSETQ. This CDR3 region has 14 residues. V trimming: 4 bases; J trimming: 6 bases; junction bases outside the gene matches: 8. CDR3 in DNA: TGCGCCAGCAGCCCCCGGGACAGGGAAGGCGAGCAGTACTTC. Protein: CASSPRDREGEQYF.

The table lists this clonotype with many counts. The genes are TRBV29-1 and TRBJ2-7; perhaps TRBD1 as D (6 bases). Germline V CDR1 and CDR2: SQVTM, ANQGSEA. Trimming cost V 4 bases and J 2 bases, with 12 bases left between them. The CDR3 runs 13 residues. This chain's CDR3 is CSVVFNRAYEQYF. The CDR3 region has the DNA TGCAGCGTTGTTTTCAACAGGGCCTACGAGCAGTACTTC.

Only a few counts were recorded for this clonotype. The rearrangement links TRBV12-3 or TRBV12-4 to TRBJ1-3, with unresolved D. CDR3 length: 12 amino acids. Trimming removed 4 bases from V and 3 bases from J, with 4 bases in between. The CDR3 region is CASSSNGNTIYF. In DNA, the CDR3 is TGTGCCAGCAGTTCGAATGGAAACACCATATATTTT.

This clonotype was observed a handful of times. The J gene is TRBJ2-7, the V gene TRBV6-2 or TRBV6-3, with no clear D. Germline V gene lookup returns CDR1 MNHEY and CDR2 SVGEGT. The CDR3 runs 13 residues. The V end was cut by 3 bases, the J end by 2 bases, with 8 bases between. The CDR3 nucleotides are TGTGCCAGCAGTTATACGACGGCCTACGAGCAGTACGTC. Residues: CASSYTTAYEQYV.

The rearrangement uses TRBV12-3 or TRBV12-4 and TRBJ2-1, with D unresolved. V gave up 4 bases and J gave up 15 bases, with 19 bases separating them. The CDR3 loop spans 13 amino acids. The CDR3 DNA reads TGTGCCAGCAGTTCCCGGGCCCTCGGGCCCCGGTTCTTC. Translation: CASSSRALGPRFF.

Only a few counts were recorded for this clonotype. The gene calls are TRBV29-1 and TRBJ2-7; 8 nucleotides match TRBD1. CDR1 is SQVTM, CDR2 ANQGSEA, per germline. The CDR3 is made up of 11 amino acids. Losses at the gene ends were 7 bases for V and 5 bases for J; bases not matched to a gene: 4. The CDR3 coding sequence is TGCAGCGGGGGACAGGCCCACGAGCAGTACTTC. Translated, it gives CSGGQAHEQYF.

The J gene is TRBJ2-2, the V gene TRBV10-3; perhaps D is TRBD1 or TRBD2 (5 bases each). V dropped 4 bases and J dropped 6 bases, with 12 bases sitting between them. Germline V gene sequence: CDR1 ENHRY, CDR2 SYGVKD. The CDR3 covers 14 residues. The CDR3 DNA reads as TGTGCCATCAGTGTCCGTAGGGACGCCGGGGAGCTGTTTTTT. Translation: CAISVRRDAGELFF.